One and the same sample provided the 30 T cell receptor beta chains below, sequenced in a study of early T cells in non-severe SARS-CoV-2 infection (dated by TCRdb to the early 2020s). The protocol used for the library was 5' RACE. TCRdb names NextSeq 500 as the instrument used. Using fastp at Q25 and MiXCR, TCRdb reprocessed the public reads and kept productive beta chains. Identical CDR3 proteins give one entry, which carries the most common genes and DNA. This sample has tens of thousands of distinct CDR3 sequences in its table, and about 9.4% of those were observed once. The ten largest clones capture 7.6% of the sample. This specimen consisted of whole blood, obtained at baseline. These receptors originate from an adult who was a healthcare worker with PCR-confirmed SARS-CoV-2 infection or an uninfected control (not recorded which).

This clonotype has just a few counts. The rearrangement links TRBV12-3 or TRBV12-4 to TRBJ2-2; 10 bases fit TRBD2. The CDR3 runs 15 residues. J lost 5 bases, V lost 5 bases, and 5 bases had no gene match. CDR3 loop: CASSASSGGTGELFF. CDR3 in DNA: TGTGCCAGCAGTGCCTCTAGCGGGGGAACCGGGGAGCTGTTTTTT.

This clonotype was recorded many times. The chain joins TRBV7-2 to TRBJ2-7; no clear D gene. Deletions cut 4 bases from V and 6 bases from J, with 22 bases between. The V gene's germline CDR1 is SGHTA and CDR2 FQGNSA. This CDR3 contains 16 residues. DNA for the CDR3: TGTGCCAGCAGCTCCAACCCCTTCAGAGGTGCTTTCGAGCAGTACTTC. Its protein is CASSSNPFRGAFEQYF. Full variable domain (remainder filled in from reference TRBV7-2 and TRBJ2-7): GAGVSQSPSNKVTEKGKDVELRCDPISGHTALYWYRQSLGQGLEFLIYFQGNSAPDKSGLPSDRFSAERTGGSVSTLTIQRTQQEDSAVYLCASSSNPFRGAFEQYFGPGTRLTVT.

This clonotype was found a few times. The chain links TRBV9 to TRBJ2-7; D remains unclear. Looked up from germline, CDR1 is SGDLS and CDR2 is YYNGEE. The CDR3 covers 15 residues. Between the trimmed V and J ends, which lost 0 bases and 0 bases, there was a span of 10 bases. The CDR3 bases are TGTGCCAGCAGCGTAGGGGCAGGAGTCTCCTACGAGCAGTACTTC. Protein product: CASSVGAGVSYEQYF. The full variable domain, with the rest looked up from reference TRBV9 and TRBJ2-7, is DSGVTQTPKHLITATGQRVTLRCSPRSGDLSVYWYQQSLDQGLQFLIQYYNGEERAKGNILERFSAQQFPDLHSELNLSSLELGDSALYFCASSVGAGVSYEQYFGPGTRLTVT.

The V and J genes are TRBV6-5 and TRBJ2-3; 7 bases match TRBD2. V was pared by 5 bases and J by 5 bases, with 7 bases of the junction left unmatched. The germline V gene encodes CDR1 MNHEY and CDR2 SVGAGI. The CDR3 contains 14 residues. The CDR3 protein is CASSGGLSLDTQYF. In DNA, the CDR3 is TGTGCCAGCAGTGGGGGACTAAGCTTAGATACGCAGTATTTT.

There are many counts of this clonotype. The genes are TRBV11-3 and TRBJ2-3; D uncertain. The CDR3 covers 16 residues. The V end was cut by 5 bases, the J end by 2 bases, with 17 bases between. Germline lookup yields CDR1 SGHNT and CDR2 YENEEA. CDR3 DNA: TGTGCCAGCAGCATGTCTACTACGGGTCCCACAGATACGCAGTATTTT. Translated, it gives CASSMSTTGPTDTQYF.

For this clonotype: An end of the junction differs from the germline gene, which may be a read error. For the CDR3, the DNA is TGTGGCAGCTCACCAGGGCGCGAGCAGTACTTC. Amino acids: CGSSPGREQYF. The chain links TRBV18 to TRBJ2-7; perhaps TRBD1 as D (5 bases). This CDR3 spans 11 amino acids. CDR1 and CDR2 from the germline V gene are KGHSH and LQKENI.

This clonotype was seen more than once but under ten times. The gene calls are TRBV12-3 or TRBV12-4 and TRBJ2-5; TRBD1 is a possible D gene (5 bases). V was clipped by 5 bases and J by 9 bases, with 10 bases between them. This CDR3 contains 11 residues. CDR3 nucleotide sequence: TGTGCCAGCAGTCAGGGTCTGCCCCAGTACTTC. The encoded protein is CASSQGLPQYF.

This clonotype was detected only a few times. This chain links TRBV27 with TRBJ1-1; a weak D match, TRBD1 (5 bases). The CDR3 sequence is 11 residues long. CDR1 is MNHEY, CDR2 SMNVEV, per germline (reference sequence). The ends were cut back, 6 bases at V and 10 bases at J, with 12 bases in the middle. The CDR3 region is CASRSGRGAFF. The CDR3 nucleotides read TGTGCCAGCAGGAGCGGGAGGGGAGCTTTCTTT.

This clonotype was detected many times. The V call is TRBV7-8, the J call TRBJ2-7, with D perhaps being TRBD1 or TRBD2 (5 bases each). This CDR3 contains 15 residues. CDR1 and CDR2 from the germline V gene are SGHVS and FQNEAQ. The germline V and J ends were trimmed by 5 bases and 0 bases, with 14 bases remaining between them. DNA of the CDR3: TGTGCCAGCAGCCTCCGGGACCCCAGCTCCTACGAGCAGTACTTC. Protein product: CASSLRDPSSYEQYF.

The chain has TRBV19 and TRBJ1-5; D might be TRBD1 (5 bases). The CDR3 is made up of 15 amino acids. Trimming stripped 0 bases from V and 3 bases from J, with 9 bases between. Per the germline V gene, CDR1 is LNHDA and CDR2 is SQIVND (reference sequence). The CDR3 protein is CASSIDGGVNQPQHF. The CDR3 DNA reads as TGTGCCAGTAGTATAGATGGAGGGGTCAATCAGCCCCAGCATTTT.

V usage is TRBV7-9 and J usage is TRBJ2-6, with D perhaps being TRBD1 or TRBD2 (5 bases each). The germline V gene has CDR1 SEHNR and CDR2 FQNEAQ (reference sequence). The CDR3 is 18 amino acids. Trimming took off 1 base at V and 0 bases at J, with 13 bases between the two ends. The DNA of the CDR3 is TGTGCCAGCAGCTTAGGTCCAGGGACCCCCTCTGGGGCCAACGTCCTGACTTTC. Encoded protein: CASSLGPGTPSGANVLTF.

This clonotype came up a few times. The chain is built from TRBV7-2 and TRBJ2-3, with 11 bases matching TRBD1. V shed 5 bases, J shed 4 bases, and the junction held 5 bases outside the gene matches. This CDR3 comprises 15 residues. Germline CDR1 and CDR2: SGHTA and FQGNSA. The DNA of the CDR3 is TGTGCCAGCAGCCCGGACAGGGGGCTCGCAGATACGCAGTATTTT. This codes for CASSPDRGLADTQYF.

The CDR3 DNA follows: TGTGCCACCAGTGGGGACGGTAATCAGCCCCAGCATTTT. It is translated as CATSGDGNQPQHF. This chain joins TRBV24-1 and TRBJ1-5; possibly TRBD1 for D (5 bases). Trimming stripped 5 bases from V and 4 bases from J, with 8 bases between. Germline V CDR1 and CDR2: KGHDR, SFDVKD. The CDR3 contains 13 residues.

There are a few counts of this clonotype. The V call is TRBV7-9, the J call TRBJ1-2; the D is unclear. Germline lookup yields CDR1 SEHNR and CDR2 FQNEAQ (reference sequence). Trimming removed 3 bases at V and 2 bases at J, with 13 bases between. The length of the CDR3 is 15 residues. The chain's CDR3 is CASSFSRDRNYGYTF. The CDR3 bases are TGTGCCAGCAGCTTTTCTAGGGATCGGAACTATGGCTACACCTTC. The full variable domain, rest sourced from reference TRBV7-9 and TRBJ1-2, is DTGVSQNPRHKITKRGQNVTFRCDPISEHNRLYWYRQTLGQGPEFLTYFQNEAQLEKSRLLSDRFSAERPKGSFSTLEIQRTEQGDSAMYLCASSFSRDRNYGYTFGSGTRLTVV.

There are many counts of this clonotype. The chain has TRBV6-6 and TRBJ2-1; possibly TRBD1 for D (6 bases). The germline V and J ends were trimmed by 4 bases and 0 bases, with 16 bases remaining between them. CDR3 size: 17 residues. Germline loops: CDR1 MNHNY, CDR2 SVGAGI (reference sequence). The CDR3 DNA sequence: TGTGCCAGCAGTTCCTCGGGGACACTCAGCTCCTACAATGAGCAGTTCTTC. Amino acids: CASSSSGTLSSYNEQFF.

CDR3 DNA: TGCAGTGCTAGAGGAGGCAGTCTGAAGATAGCTTTCTTT. Amino acid sequence: CSARGGSLKIAFF. The chain employs TRBV20-1 and TRBJ1-1; D unclear. Trimming shortened V by 1 base and J by 10 bases, and 16 bases separated the two germline ends. The CDR3 is 13 amino acids. Germline-derived CDR1 and CDR2 are DFQATT and SNEGSKA (reference sequence).

This clonotype has only a few counts. This rearrangement joins TRBV20-1 to TRBJ2-3; TRBD2 matches at 9 bases. Germline lookup yields CDR1 DFQATT and CDR2 SNEGSKA (reference sequence). The CDR3 contains 17 residues. V shed 3 bases, J shed 2 bases, and the junction held 12 bases outside the gene matches. The CDR3 sequence is CSARDAASGGSTDTQYF. The CDR3 DNA follows: TGCAGTGCTAGGGACGCCGCCAGCGGGGGGTCCACAGATACGCAGTATTTT.

The chain employs TRBV5-8 and TRBJ1-5; possibly TRBD1 for D (6 bases). The V and J ends lost 0 bases and 3 bases respectively, with 13 bases between them. Germline lookup yields CDR1 SGHTS and CDR2 YDEGEE. This CDR3 has 16 amino acids. The CDR3 region has the DNA TGTGCCAGCAGCTTGGGACAGGCCCTGATCAATCAGCCCCAGCATTTT. It translates to CASSLGQALINQPQHF. Drawing the rest from reference TRBV5-8 and TRBJ1-5, the complete variable domain is EAGVTQSPTHLIKTRGQQATLRCSPISGHTSVYWYQQALGLGLQFLLWYDEGEERNRGNFPPRFSGRQFPNYSSELNVNALELEDSALYLCASSLGQALINQPQHFGDGTRLSIL.

The chain uses TRBV6-2 or TRBV6-3 and TRBJ1-2; D is undetermined. The germline CDR1 and CDR2 sequences are MNHEY and SVGEGT. The V end lost 4 bases, the J end lost 9 bases, and 12 bases lay between the germline ends. This CDR3 region has 12 residues. The CDR3 region is CASSWASGSYTF. The DNA for the CDR3 is TGTGCCAGCAGTTGGGCCTCTGGGAGCTACACCTTC.

This clonotype was detected a few times. The V and J genes are TRBV4-2 and TRBJ1-4, with 10 bases aligning to TRBD1. CDR3 size: 15 residues. Germline V gives CDR1 LGHNA, CDR2 YNFKEQ. J gave up 5 bases and V 0 bases, and 0 bases lay outside the gene matches. Here the CDR3 reads CASSQEGQGNEKLFF. The CDR3 DNA reads as TGTGCCAGCAGCCAAGAGGGACAGGGGAATGAAAAACTGTTTTTT.

This clonotype was recorded at least ten times. The DNA of the CDR3 is TGTGCCAGCAGCTTAGGAAGCGGGGAATACAATGAGCAGTTCTTC. It yields the protein CASSLGSGEYNEQFF. V gene TRBV7-9 combines with J gene TRBJ2-1; 7 nucleotides agree with TRBD2. Looked up from germline, CDR1 is SEHNR and CDR2 is FQNEAQ (reference sequence). The CDR3 consists of 15 residues. Unmatched junction bases numbered 4, after V lost 1 base and J lost 4 bases.

The chain has TRBV6-2 or TRBV6-3 and TRBJ2-1, with D hard to call. The CDR3 extends over 16 amino acids. The V end was cut by 0 bases, the J end by 0 bases, with 9 bases between. Germline V gene sequence: CDR1 MNHEY, CDR2 SVGEGT. The CDR3 sequence: CASSYSSGRSYNEQFF. The CDR3 bases are TGTGCCAGCAGTTACTCTTCAGGCCGCTCCTACAATGAGCAGTTCTTC.

There are many counts of this clonotype. The V gene is TRBV7-9, the J gene TRBJ2-7; D is undetermined. Trimming left V 1 base short and J 4 bases short, with 8 bases between. Germline V lookup: CDR1 SEHNR, CDR2 FQNEAQ (reference sequence). CDR3 length equals 13 residues. The CDR3 reads CASSLEGRYEQYF. As DNA, the CDR3 is TGTGCCAGCAGCTTAGAAGGACGGTACGAGCAGTACTTC.

This clonotype has at least ten counts. This sequence joins TRBV12-3 or TRBV12-4 and TRBJ1-5, with a possible D match to TRBD1 (6 bases). This CDR3 has 15 amino acids. V lost 2 bases to trimming and J lost 7 bases, with 15 bases between them. CDR3 sequence: CASSLSFAGGQPQHF. The CDR3 DNA reads TGTGCCAGCAGTTTATCGTTTGCGGGGGGCCAGCCCCAGCATTTT.

This clonotype appeared a few times. The chain has TRBV5-1 and TRBJ2-7; a possible D gene is TRBD1 (6 bases). V gave up 3 bases and J gave up 3 bases, with 25 bases separating them. This CDR3 region has 18 residues. The germline V gene encodes CDR1 SGHRS and CDR2 YFSETQ. The CDR3 coding sequence is TGCGCCAGCAGCTCCCTCGAGGTTGGAGGACAGATTGACTACGAGCAGTACTTC. This sequence encodes CASSSLEVGGQIDYEQYF.

V is TRBV5-1 and J is TRBJ1-1; 8 bases agree with TRBD1. Germline V CDR1 and CDR2: SGHRS, YFSETQ. Unmatched junction bases numbered 7, after V lost 0 bases and J lost 0 bases. The CDR3 loop spans 17 amino acids. The CDR3 nucleotides read TGCGCCAGCAGCTTGGGGACAGGGTTGACCATGAACACTGAAGCTTTCTTT. Translation: CASSLGTGLTMNTEAFF. The full variable domain, completed using reference TRBV5-1 and TRBJ1-1, is KAGVTQTPRYLIKTRGQQVTLSCSPISGHRSVSWYQQTPGQGLQFLFEYFSETQRNKGNFPGRFSGRQFSNSRSEMNVSTLELGDSALYLCASSLGTGLTMNTEAFFGQGTRLTVV.

The chain combines TRBV14 with TRBJ1-2; D uncertain. Germline-derived CDR1 and CDR2 are SGHDN and FVKESK. The CDR3 runs to 15 residues. Trimming stripped 0 bases from V and 5 bases from J, with 13 bases between. CDR3: CASSQDQATPYGYTF. CDR3 sequence (DNA): TGTGCCAGCAGCCAAGATCAAGCTACTCCTTATGGCTACACCTTC.

The chain has TRBV9 and TRBJ2-1; TRBD2 matches at 12 bases. The V and J ends lost 3 bases and 12 bases, in that order; junction bases with no gene match: 7. This CDR3 comprises 14 residues. Germline values: CDR1 SGDLS, CDR2 YYNGEE. The CDR3 sequence: CASSGRLAGAGQFF. The CDR3 DNA sequence: TGTGCCAGCAGCGGCAGACTAGCGGGGGCTGGGCAGTTCTTC.

Only a few counts were recorded for this clonotype. The rearrangement links TRBV6-2 or TRBV6-3 to TRBJ1-5, with D unclear. This CDR3 has 15 residues. V lost 1 base to trimming and J lost 0 bases, with 7 bases between them. Germline CDR1 is MNHEY and CDR2 is SVGEGT. The CDR3 DNA reads TGTGCCAGCAGTTACTTTGGGGATAGCAATCAGCCCCAGCATTTT. It codes for CASSYFGDSNQPQHF.

Ten or more counts support this clonotype. The chain carries TRBV6-2 or TRBV6-3 and TRBJ1-1; D uncertain. The CDR3 loop spans 14 amino acids. V was trimmed by 0 bases and J by 9 bases, leaving 14 bases between them. Germline CDR1 is MNHEY and CDR2 is SVGEGT. The CDR3, as DNA: TGTGCCAGCAGTTACTCCCTCCCGGGTATGAAAGCTTTCTTT. Translating it yields CASSYSLPGMKAFF.